One sample yielded the 4 T cell receptor beta chains listed below, sequenced in a study of blood T cell repertoires in COVID-19. Sequencing used immunoSEQ multiplex PCR; TCRdb keeps in-frame clones, though not all of them. The sample lists fewer than 250,000 clones; around nine tenths were seen once. The sequenced sample was peripheral blood. Receptors originate from a man aged 55 to 70 who had recovered from COVID-19.

A note on this clone: Distinct nucleotide sequences in the sample also encode this CDR3. The chain couples TRBV19 to TRBJ1-2, with D possibly TRBD1 on 6 matching bases. Trimming removed 5 bases from V and 1 base from J, with 11 bases in between. This CDR3 contains 14 residues. CDR1 and CDR2 from the germline V gene are LNHDA and SQIVND (reference sequence). DNA for the CDR3: TGTGCCAGTAGTCTAACAGGGATTAACTATGGCTACACCTTC. This gives the protein CASSLTGINYGYTF. The whole variable domain, filled in from reference TRBV19 and TRBJ1-2, reads DGGITQSPKYLFRKEGQNVTLSCEQNLNHDAMYWYRQDPGQGLRLIYYSQIVNDFQKGDIAEGYSVSREKKESFPLTVTSAQKNPTAFYLCASSLTGINYGYTFGSGTRLTVV.

The chain links TRBV5-4 to TRBJ2-3; TRBD2 aligns across 11 bases. Germline values: CDR1 SGHNT, CDR2 YYREEE (reference sequence). V was pared by 1 base and J by 1 base, with 8 bases of the junction left unmatched. This CDR3 has 18 amino acids. CDR3 DNA sequence: TGTGCCAGCAGCTTGATTTCTAGCGGGGGGTTGGGCACAGATACGCAGTATTTT. Its protein is CASSLISSGGLGTDTQYF.

Note on this clone: The same CDR3 is also encoded by other DNA sequences in this sample. J is TRBJ2-7 and V is TRBV6-5; 10 bases line up with TRBD2. The germline V gene encodes CDR1 MNHEY and CDR2 SVGAGI. The CDR3 totals 15 residues. After removal of 0 bases from V and 6 bases from J, the junction contained 5 bases not matched to a gene. CDR3 sequence: CASSYSASGRLEQYF. CDR3 nucleotide sequence: TGTGCCAGCAGTTACTCGGCTAGCGGGAGACTCGAGCAGTACTTC.

The chain combines TRBV5-1 with TRBJ2-7; 8 bases are a match to TRBD1. Germline-derived CDR1 and CDR2 are SGHRS and YFSETQ. The CDR3 consists of 19 residues. V shed 0 bases, J shed 0 bases, and the junction held 14 bases outside the gene matches. The CDR3 bases are TGCGCCAGCAGCTTGGAGCGTTCAGGGGGCCTTGTCAGCTCCTACGAGCAGTACTTC. Protein product: CASSLERSGGLVSSYEQYF.